This T cell receptor (beta chain) is drawn from a study of regulatory T cells in long-lasting Graves disease. Overall study findings and caveats: The study found lower TCR diversity in persistent Graves' patients than in newly diagnosed ones. There were preferences for TRBV28, TRBJ1-2 and TRBJ2-5 in persistent disease.

TCR beta libraries were built with iRepertoire HTBI primers and Arm-PCR of CDR3 regions. MiXCR, run by TCRdb on the multiplex PCR reads, gives a single entry per CDR3 protein. The table shows 420,000 or so distinct CDR3 sequences, with about 17% occurring only once. This CDR3 spans 16 amino acids. The trim removed 0 bases at V and 3 bases at J, leaving 6 bases unmatched. CDR1 is SGHDT, CDR2 YYEEEE, per germline. Time point in this sample: newly diagnosed GD, antithyroid drugs for less than 3 months. RNA isolated from PBMCs was used to make the TCR library. Regarding this clonotype: The target antigen is unknown.

These data are also associated with another study on T cells in Graves' hyperthyroidism and ophthalmopathy. As that study records: TCR CDR3 regions were first amplified by RT-PCR with HTBI primers.

This chain uses TRBV5-6 with TRBJ2-7; 10 nucleotides match TRBD2. Sequenced here: peripheral blood mononuclear cells (PBMCs), sampled at new diagnosis, from a patient treated with antithyroid drugs. The receptor was derived from a woman aged 18-35 years with Graves disease. This CDR3 is CASSLGGTSAIYEQYF. The CDR3, as DNA: TGTGCCAGCAGCTTGGGGGGGACTAGCGCCATCTACGAGCAGTACTTC. The complete variable domain, with remaining parts taken from reference TRBV5-6 and TRBJ2-7, reads DAGVTQSPTHLIKTRGQQVTLRCSPKSGHDTVSWYQQALGQGPQFIFQYYEEEERQRGNFPDRFSGHQFPNYSSELNVNALLLGDSALYLCASSLGGTSAIYEQYFGPGTRLTVT.